A selection of T cell receptor beta chains follows, all from one sample in a study of graft-versus-host responses after intestinal transplantation. Libraries were prepared by immunoSEQ multiplex PCR; TCRdb keeps only in-frame clonotypes and omits some of them. This sample has tens of thousands of clones, with approximately 90% found just once. Source: PBMCs, taken 98 days after intestinal transplantation. The receptor source for this set is a human patient who received an intestinal transplant, so some T cells may come from the graft donor. The CDR3 runs from the conserved cysteine through the conserved F or W. The order of the fields is D gene, V gene, J gene, clone size, CDR3 DNA, CDR3 protein. D genes are given only for firm matches. Rows may omit the clone size; those that give it use once, few, many or a size class.

d_gene: .; v_gene: TRBV11-2; j_gene: TRBJ2-7; abundance: few; CDR3nt: TGTGCCAGCAGCTTCGGAGGGGTCAACGAGCAGTACTTC; CDR3aa: CASSFGGVNEQYF
d_gene: TRBD2; v_gene: TRBV6-5; j_gene: TRBJ2-7; abundance: .; CDR3nt: TGTGCCAGCAGTTCTGGGACTATAGATAGGCACGAGCAGTACTTC; CDR3aa: CASSSGTIDRHEQYF
d_gene: .; v_gene: TRBV21-1; j_gene: TRBJ1-6; abundance: .; CDR3nt: TGTGCCAGCAGCAAAGGGGCAGGGATTAATTCACCCCTCCACTTT; CDR3aa: CASSKGAGINSPLHF
d_gene: .; v_gene: TRBV28; j_gene: TRBJ2-7; abundance: .; CDR3nt: TGTGCCAGCAGTGCCACCGGGACACCCATTGACTACGAGCAGTACTTC; CDR3aa: CASSATGTPIDYEQYF
d_gene: .; v_gene: TRBV27; j_gene: TRBJ1-6; abundance: .; CDR3nt: TGTGCCAGCAGTTTACCGGGGCAGCCGAGCTCCTATAATTCACCCCTCCACTTT; CDR3aa: CASSLPGQPSSYNSPLHF
d_gene: TRBD1; v_gene: TRBV6-5; j_gene: TRBJ2-5; abundance: .; CDR3nt: TGTGCCAGTATTCAGGGGGCCTCCCCTTCGGGGACCCAGTACTTC; CDR3aa: CASIQGASPSGTQYF
d_gene: .; v_gene: TRBV5-5; j_gene: TRBJ1-4; abundance: .; CDR3nt: TGTGCCAGCAGCTTGGGCCAGGGCGGAGAAAAACTGTTTTTT; CDR3aa: CASSLGQGGEKLFF
d_gene: TRBD1; v_gene: TRBV16; j_gene: TRBJ2-3; abundance: .; CDR3nt: TGTGCCAGCAGCCACCCCGACAGGGGGGGACCAGAAGCAGATACGCAGTATTTT; CDR3aa: CASSHPDRGGPEADTQYF
d_gene: TRBD1; v_gene: TRBV29-1; j_gene: TRBJ2-7; abundance: .; CDR3nt: TGCAGCGTTGAAGTCCGGGACAGCTACGAGCAGTACTTC; CDR3aa: CSVEVRDSYEQYF
d_gene: .; v_gene: TRBV9; j_gene: TRBJ1-2; abundance: .; CDR3nt: TGTGCCAGCACCTTGAGGGGCCATGGCTACACCTTC; CDR3aa: CASTLRGHGYTF
d_gene: TRBD1; v_gene: TRBV13; j_gene: TRBJ1-3; abundance: .; CDR3nt: TGTGCCAGCAGCTTAATCTGGGACAGGGGCTGGGGGGACACCATATATTTT; CDR3aa: CASSLIWDRGWGDTIYF
d_gene: TRBD1; v_gene: TRBV14; j_gene: TRBJ2-7; abundance: once; CDR3nt: TGTGCCAGCAGCCAAGGATTTTTAAGGGACAGGGTTTCCTACGAGCAGTACTTC; CDR3aa: CASSQGFLRDRVSYEQYF
d_gene: .; v_gene: TRBV12-5; j_gene: TRBJ2-3; abundance: .; CDR3nt: TGTGCTAGTGCGTCCGAACCCACAGATACGCAGTATTTT; CDR3aa: CASASEPTDTQYF
d_gene: .; v_gene: TRBV6-5; j_gene: TRBJ2-6; abundance: few; CDR3nt: TGTGCCAGCAGTTACTCCGGGGCCAACGTCCTGACTTTC; CDR3aa: CASSYSGANVLTF
d_gene: .; v_gene: TRBV11-3; j_gene: TRBJ2-1; abundance: once; CDR3nt: TGTGCCAGCAGCTTAGATAGAGGGGATGAGCAGTTCTTC; CDR3aa: CASSLDRGDEQFF
d_gene: .; v_gene: TRBV7-9; j_gene: TRBJ2-7; abundance: .; CDR3nt: TGTGCCAGCAGCAAGAAGGCGTCCCCAACCATCTACGAGCAGTACTTC; CDR3aa: CASSKKASPTIYEQYF
d_gene: TRBD2; v_gene: TRBV11-1; j_gene: TRBJ2-1; abundance: .; CDR3nt: TGTGCCAGCAGCTCAAAGGGACTAGCGGGAGGAGGTACCTACAATGAGCAGTTCTTC; CDR3aa: CASSSKGLAGGGTYNEQFF
d_gene: .; v_gene: TRBV19; j_gene: TRBJ2-3; abundance: .; CDR3nt: TGTGCCAGTAGTATAGATTGGCGTACGGGACTGGAGGTAGATACGCAGTATTTT; CDR3aa: CASSIDWRTGLEVDTQYF
d_gene: .; v_gene: TRBV6-1; j_gene: TRBJ1-5; abundance: once; CDR3nt: TGTGCCAGCAGTGAAGGGGGGGATCAGCCCCAGCATTTT; CDR3aa: CASSEGGDQPQHF
d_gene: TRBD1; v_gene: TRBV5-8; j_gene: TRBJ2-2; abundance: once; CDR3nt: TGTGCCAGCAGCTTACCCGGGACAGGGAACGGGGAGCTGTTTTTT; CDR3aa: CASSLPGTGNGELFF
d_gene: .; v_gene: TRBV7-6; j_gene: TRBJ1-3; abundance: .; CDR3nt: TGTGCCAGCAGCTTAGCGGGGAGGGCCTCTGGAAACACCATATATTTT; CDR3aa: CASSLAGRASGNTIYF
d_gene: .; v_gene: TRBV5-6; j_gene: TRBJ2-3; abundance: .; CDR3nt: TGTGCCAGCAGCTTGGGGGCCACACGGGGGCTTACAGATACGCAGTATTTT; CDR3aa: CASSLGATRGLTDTQYF
d_gene: .; v_gene: TRBV15; j_gene: TRBJ2-5; abundance: .; CDR3nt: TGTGCCACCAGCAGAGGCCCAGAGACCCAGTACTTC; CDR3aa: CATSRGPETQYF
d_gene: TRBD2; v_gene: TRBV6-6; j_gene: TRBJ2-7; abundance: .; CDR3nt: TGTGCCAGCAGTTACGGTGCGGGAGCCTTCTACGAGCAGTACTTC; CDR3aa: CASSYGAGAFYEQYF
d_gene: .; v_gene: TRBV7-9; j_gene: TRBJ2-7; abundance: few; CDR3nt: TGTGCCAGCAGCTTACTCCACAGCATGTCCGAGCAGTACTTC; CDR3aa: CASSLLHSMSEQYF
d_gene: .; v_gene: TRBV7-3; j_gene: TRBJ2-2; abundance: .; CDR3nt: TGTGCCAGCAGTAAGGGTATGGGGACCGGGGAGCTGTTTTTT; CDR3aa: CASSKGMGTGELFF
d_gene: .; v_gene: TRBV19; j_gene: TRBJ1-5; abundance: .; CDR3nt: TGTGCCAGTAGTACCCAGTACAAACAGCCCCAGCATTTT; CDR3aa: CASSTQYKQPQHF
d_gene: .; v_gene: TRBV5-1; j_gene: TRBJ2-3; abundance: .; CDR3nt: TGCGCCAGCAGCTTGGTGGGGGCTGGAGATACGCAGTATTTT; CDR3aa: CASSLVGAGDTQYF
d_gene: TRBD2; v_gene: TRBV5-8; j_gene: TRBJ2-1; abundance: once; CDR3nt: TGTGCCAGCAGCTTGGCCCAAGGACTAGCGGATTACAATGAGCAGTTCTTC; CDR3aa: CASSLAQGLADYNEQFF
d_gene: .; v_gene: TRBV25-1; j_gene: TRBJ2-1; abundance: .; CDR3nt: TGTGCCAGCAGTGGAGGGGACCCCTACAATGAGCAGTTCTTC; CDR3aa: CASSGGDPYNEQFF
d_gene: TRBD1; v_gene: TRBV28; j_gene: TRBJ1-3; abundance: .; CDR3nt: TGTGCCAGCAGTTTATTAGGGACAGGGTCTAGAAACACCATATATTTT; CDR3aa: CASSLLGTGSRNTIYF
d_gene: TRBD1; v_gene: TRBV7-9; j_gene: TRBJ1-2; abundance: once; CDR3nt: TGTGCCAGCAGCTCAGGGGGAGATAACTATGGCTACACCTTC; CDR3aa: CASSSGGDNYGYTF
d_gene: TRBD1; v_gene: TRBV7-9; j_gene: TRBJ1-1; abundance: .; CDR3nt: TGTGCCAGCAGCTTACGGGACAGGAACACTGAAGCTTTCTTT; CDR3aa: CASSLRDRNTEAFF
d_gene: .; v_gene: TRBV10-3; j_gene: TRBJ1-3; abundance: .; CDR3nt: TGTGCCATCATGGGTAGGGTCGGAAACACCATATATTTT; CDR3aa: CAIMGRVGNTIYF
d_gene: .; v_gene: TRBV2; j_gene: TRBJ2-5; abundance: once; CDR3nt: TGTGCCAGCAGTGAACCGGGACCAAAGGAGGAGACCCAGTACTTC; CDR3aa: CASSEPGPKEETQYF
d_gene: TRBD2; v_gene: TRBV2; j_gene: TRBJ2-1; abundance: .; CDR3nt: TGTGCCAGCAGTGAAGAAGTTCCGGGACTAGCAGGGAATGAGCAGTTCTTC; CDR3aa: CASSEEVPGLAGNEQFF
d_gene: .; v_gene: TRBV5-1; j_gene: TRBJ1-3; abundance: .; CDR3nt: TGCGCCAGCAGCTTGCCGCCCGTCTCTGGAAACACCATATATTTT; CDR3aa: CASSLPPVSGNTIYF
d_gene: .; v_gene: TRBV19; j_gene: TRBJ1-2; abundance: .; CDR3nt: TGTGCCAGTAGTTTAAGACAAATCGACTATGGCTACACCTTC; CDR3aa: CASSLRQIDYGYTF
d_gene: .; v_gene: TRBV11-3; j_gene: TRBJ2-1; abundance: .; CDR3nt: TGTGCCAGCAGCTTAACCCCTAGCTCCTACAATGAGCAGTTCTTC; CDR3aa: CASSLTPSSYNEQFF
d_gene: .; v_gene: TRBV15; j_gene: TRBJ2-1; abundance: .; CDR3nt: TGTGCCACCAGCAGAGTTCGGGTGAGATACAATGAGCAGTTCTTC; CDR3aa: CATSRVRVRYNEQFF
d_gene: .; v_gene: TRBV6-5; j_gene: TRBJ1-2; abundance: .; CDR3nt: TGTGCCAGCAGGGACAGTTCATTCTATGGCTACACCTTC; CDR3aa: CASRDSSFYGYTF
d_gene: TRBD1; v_gene: TRBV19; j_gene: TRBJ2-5; abundance: .; CDR3nt: TGTGCCAGTTCCCGGGACAGGGCTCAAGAGACCCAGTACTTC; CDR3aa: CASSRDRAQETQYF
d_gene: TRBD2; v_gene: TRBV9; j_gene: TRBJ2-5; abundance: .; CDR3nt: TGTGCCAGCAGCGTGTCCGGGACTAAAGAGACCCAGTACTTC; CDR3aa: CASSVSGTKETQYF
d_gene: TRBD2; v_gene: TRBV30; j_gene: TRBJ2-3; abundance: once; CDR3nt: TGTGCCTGGAGTGTACTAGCGGGAACAGATACGCAGTATTTT; CDR3aa: CAWSVLAGTDTQYF
d_gene: TRBD2; v_gene: TRBV28; j_gene: TRBJ2-1; abundance: .; CDR3nt: TGTGCCAGCAGCTCAAGCGGGGGGCTATACAATGAGCAGTTCTTC; CDR3aa: CASSSSGGLYNEQFF
d_gene: .; v_gene: TRBV29-1; j_gene: TRBJ1-2; abundance: .; CDR3nt: TGCAGCGCTGCAAAGGGTCCTATATTGGGGGGCTACACCTTC; CDR3aa: CSAAKGPILGGYTF
d_gene: .; v_gene: TRBV27; j_gene: TRBJ1-5; abundance: .; CDR3nt: TGTGCCAGCAGTTTCACCCCATACAGCAATCAGCCCCAGCATTTT; CDR3aa: CASSFTPYSNQPQHF
d_gene: .; v_gene: TRBV5-6; j_gene: TRBJ1-6; abundance: .; CDR3nt: TGTGCCAGCAGCTTGAATGACAACTCACCCCTCCACTTT; CDR3aa: CASSLNDNSPLHF
d_gene: .; v_gene: TRBV9; j_gene: TRBJ1-1; abundance: .; CDR3nt: TGTGCCAGCAGCCCCCAGGCAGGTGGCACTGAAGCTTTCTTT; CDR3aa: CASSPQAGGTEAFF
d_gene: .; v_gene: TRBV5-1; j_gene: TRBJ2-7; abundance: .; CDR3nt: TGCGCCAGCACCTTGGGACCCCGCTCCTACGAGCAGTACTTC; CDR3aa: CASTLGPRSYEQYF
d_gene: TRBD1; v_gene: TRBV10-3; j_gene: TRBJ2-2; abundance: .; CDR3nt: TGTGCCATCAGTGCTACAGGGGGCGAAACCGGGGAGCTGTTTTTT; CDR3aa: CAISATGGETGELFF
d_gene: .; v_gene: TRBV6-1; j_gene: TRBJ1-5; abundance: few; CDR3nt: TGTGCCAGCAGTGAAAGCGGGGGGTACAATCAGCCCCAGCATTTT; CDR3aa: CASSESGGYNQPQHF
d_gene: .; v_gene: TRBV5-1; j_gene: TRBJ2-2; abundance: once; CDR3nt: TGCGCCAGCAGCTTGGACCCGGCGGGACCGAACACCGGGGAGCTGTTTTTT; CDR3aa: CASSLDPAGPNTGELFF
d_gene: .; v_gene: TRBV5-6; j_gene: TRBJ1-1; abundance: few; CDR3nt: TGTGCCAGCAGCACACAGGGTGAAGCTTTCTTT; CDR3aa: CASSTQGEAFF
d_gene: TRBD1; v_gene: TRBV13; j_gene: TRBJ2-7; abundance: .; CDR3nt: TGTGCCAGCAGCCGCCATGGACAGGGGACCTACGAGCAGTACTTC; CDR3aa: CASSRHGQGTYEQYF
d_gene: .; v_gene: TRBV19; j_gene: TRBJ2-1; abundance: .; CDR3nt: TGTGCCAGTAGCGATTACGGGATCACCGACAATGAGCAGTTCTTC; CDR3aa: CASSDYGITDNEQFF
d_gene: TRBD1; v_gene: TRBV18; j_gene: TRBJ1-2; abundance: .; CDR3nt: TGTGCCAGCTCACGCGAGACAGGGACGAACTATGGCTACACCTTC; CDR3aa: CASSRETGTNYGYTF
d_gene: .; v_gene: TRBV5-6; j_gene: TRBJ2-7; abundance: .; CDR3nt: TGTGCCAGCAGCTTGGGGACAATACAGGGAAGGTCCTACGAGCAGTACTTC; CDR3aa: CASSLGTIQGRSYEQYF
d_gene: TRBD1; v_gene: TRBV19; j_gene: TRBJ1-3; abundance: .; CDR3nt: TGTGCCTGCGGGACAGGGGCATCTGGAAACACCATATATTTT; CDR3aa: CACGTGASGNTIYF